This T cell receptor beta chain was identified in a study of T cells in women clearing cervical HPV infection. The V gene's germline CDR1 is SGHNT and CDR2 YENEEA. The CDR3 is 15 amino acids. Germline trimming cut 1 base from V and 2 bases from J; bases unmatched to any gene: 1. Worth noting for this clone: As yet, its antigen is unknown. The read gets to within 3 residues of the CDR3 end, and the germline J gene fills in the rest.

Method: immunoSEQ multiplex PCR; TCRdb's copy keeps in-frame clones and lacks some. This listing includes over 15,000 clones. Findings of the study overall: Cases and controls were distinguished at AUC around 0.8 by richness and V genes. Cases carried less TRBV6-7 than controls: 0.11% versus 0.16%.

Sequences were obtained from blood buffy coat. The chain couples TRBV11-3 to TRBJ2-7, with TRBD1 identical over 11 bases. The TCR was taken from a woman between 18 and 75 years old with a cervical HPV16 infection that either progressed to CIN3+ or cleared (not recorded which). The CDR3 loop reads CASSLGTGGTYEQYF. Incomplete CDR3 DNA: TGTGCCAGCAGCTTAGGGACAGGGGGCACCTACGAG.